The TCR beta chain described here comes from a study of T cell responses to AZD1222 COVID-19 vaccine. Study conclusions and caveats: The number of AZD1222 recipients seropositive at baseline was only six. Spike was spanned by vaccine-associated CD4 TCRs, with dominance at 160-218 and 743-854.

The assay was immunoSEQ multiplex PCR, and TCRdb's table has in-frame clones only and misses some. In the table there are 110,000 to 150,000 clones, roughly 91% of which are singletons. A remark on this clone: Its target is not known.

The germline gives CDR1 LNHDA, CDR2 SQIVND (reference sequence). The V end was cut by 6 bases, the J end by 0 bases, with 14 bases between. The CDR3 has 15 residues. The TCR comes from an adult in good health. Sequences were derived from peripheral blood, sampled on day 0 of AZD1222 vaccination. The chain uses TRBV19 and TRBJ1-1; D is perhaps TRBD1 (6 bases). The CDR3 nucleotides read TGTGCCAGTAGGGGGAGGGGGGCGATGAACACTGAAGCTTTCTTT. This encodes CASRGRGAMNTEAFF.